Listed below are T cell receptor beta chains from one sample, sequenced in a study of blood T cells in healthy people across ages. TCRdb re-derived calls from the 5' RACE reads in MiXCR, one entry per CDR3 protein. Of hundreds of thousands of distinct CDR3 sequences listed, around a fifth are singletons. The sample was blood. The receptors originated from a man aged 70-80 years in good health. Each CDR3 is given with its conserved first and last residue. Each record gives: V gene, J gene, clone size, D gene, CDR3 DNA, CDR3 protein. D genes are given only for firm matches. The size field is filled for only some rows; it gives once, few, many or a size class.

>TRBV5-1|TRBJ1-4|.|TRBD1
TGCGCCAGCAGCACGACAGGGTCCGAAAATGAAAAACTGTTTTTT
CASSTTGSENEKLFF
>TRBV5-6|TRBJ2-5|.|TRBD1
TGTGCCGGCAGCGAAACGACAGGGCGTAGGGAGACCCAGTACTTC
CAGSETTGRRETQYF
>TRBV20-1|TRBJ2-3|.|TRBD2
TGCAGTGCCCCGACTAGCGGGACGCAGTATTTT
CSAPTSGTQYF
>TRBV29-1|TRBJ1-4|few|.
TGCAGCGTTGCTGCAGCTTCTGATGAAAAACTGTTTTTT
CSVAAASDEKLFF
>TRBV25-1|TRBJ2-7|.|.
TGTGCCAGATACGACCGGACAGTCAACAGGTACGAGCAGTACTTC
CARYDRTVNRYEQYF
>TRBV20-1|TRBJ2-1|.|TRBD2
TGCAGTGCCCTCAGGCGGCAGGGAGGGAATGAGCAGTTCTTC
CSALRRQGGNEQFF
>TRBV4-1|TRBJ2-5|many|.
TGCGCCAGCAGCCCCACAGGGATGGAGACCCAGTACTTC
CASSPTGMETQYF
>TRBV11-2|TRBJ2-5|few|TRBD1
TGTGCCAGCAGCTTAGGCGGGACAGGGAGAGGGGAGACCCAGTACTTC
CASSLGGTGRGETQYF
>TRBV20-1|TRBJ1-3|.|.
TGCAGTGCTATGCCCCGGACCTCCGGAAACACCATATATTTT
CSAMPRTSGNTIYF
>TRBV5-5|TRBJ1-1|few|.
TGTGCCAGCAGCCCCGGACCCTTGAACACTGAAGCTTTCTTT
CASSPGPLNTEAFF
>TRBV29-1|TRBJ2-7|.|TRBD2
TGCAGCGTTTGGGGGACTAGCGGGACGTACGAGCAGTACTTC
CSVWGTSGTYEQYF
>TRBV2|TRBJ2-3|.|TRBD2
TGTGCCAGCAGTGAAGCATCGGGGAGGGCCTCAGATACGCAGTATTTT
CASSEASGRASDTQYF
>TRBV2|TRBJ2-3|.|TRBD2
TGTGCCAGCAGTGAAATTGAGCGGGGTGGAGATACGCAGTATTTT
CASSEIERGGDTQYF
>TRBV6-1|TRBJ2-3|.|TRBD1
TGTGCCAGCACCGTTCCGCCGGGACAGGGTCCAGATACGCAGTATTTT
CASTVPPGQGPDTQYF
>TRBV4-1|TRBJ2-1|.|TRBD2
TGCGCCAGCAGCCAACGGTTTATGGGCGGGGGGGGAAATGAGCAGTTCTTC
CASSQRFMGGGGNEQFF
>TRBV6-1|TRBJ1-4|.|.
TGTGCCAGCAGTACCCGGGACACAACCTCCTATGAAAAACTGTTTTTT
CASSTRDTTSYEKLFF
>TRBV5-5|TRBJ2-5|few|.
TGTGCCAGCAGCCCCTGGACCGGCGGTCTGACCCAGTACTTC
CASSPWTGGLTQYF
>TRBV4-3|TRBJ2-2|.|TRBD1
TGCGCCAGCAGCTCCCAGACAGGGGGCACCGGGGAGCTGTTTTTT
CASSSQTGGTGELFF
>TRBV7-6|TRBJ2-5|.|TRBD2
TGTGCCAGCAGCTTGGAGAGGACTAGCGGTAAAGAGACCCAGTACTTC
CASSLERTSGKETQYF
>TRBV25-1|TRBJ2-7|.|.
TGTGCCAGCAGATTCAGCATTTCCTACGAGCAGTACTTC
CASRFSISYEQYF
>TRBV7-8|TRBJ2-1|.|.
TGTGCCAGCAGCTTAGTGTATCAGGGGCGCGACAATGAGCAGTTCTTC
CASSLVYQGRDNEQFF
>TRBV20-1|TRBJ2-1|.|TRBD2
TGCAGTGCTAGAGATCCGGTCGGGGCTAGCGGGACGTACAATGAGCAGTTCTTC
CSARDPVGASGTYNEQFF
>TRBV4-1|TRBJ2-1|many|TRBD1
TGCGCCAGCAGCGTCCCGGGACAGGGAAAAGATGAGCAGTTCTTC
CASSVPGQGKDEQFF
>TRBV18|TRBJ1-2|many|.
TGTGCCAGCTCTCAAGGGACCCAGCGAGGCTACACCTTC
CASSQGTQRGYTF
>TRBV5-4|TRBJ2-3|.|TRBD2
TGTGCCAGCAGCTTGGATGGGGCGGGAGTCTGCACAGATACGCAGTATTTT
CASSLDGAGVCTDTQYF
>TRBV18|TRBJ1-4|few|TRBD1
TGTGCCAGCTCAGCGGACAGGAATACAGAAAAACTGTTTTTT
CASSADRNTEKLFF
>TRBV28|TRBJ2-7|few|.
TGTGCCAGCAGTTTATATGGGAGTCACGAGCAGTACTTC
CASSLYGSHEQYF
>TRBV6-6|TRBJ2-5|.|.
TGTGCCAGTTCCACGCCACGAGAGACCCAGTACTTC
CASSTPRETQYF
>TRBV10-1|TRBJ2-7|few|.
TGCGCCAGCAGCGGCAGGCAAGTCTACGACGAGCAGTACTTC
CASSGRQVYDEQYF
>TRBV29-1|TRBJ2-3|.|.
TGCAGCGTTGCTACACTAGCACATACGCAGTATTTT
CSVATLAHTQYF
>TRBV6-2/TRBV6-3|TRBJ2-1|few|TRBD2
TGTGCCAGCAGCCCAGGGACTAGCGGGCTGGGCTCCTACAATGAGCAGTTCTTC
CASSPGTSGLGSYNEQFF
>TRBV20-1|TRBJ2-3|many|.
TGCAGTGCTAGAGCAAATGCAGATACGCAGTATTTT
CSARANADTQYF
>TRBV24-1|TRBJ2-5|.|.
TGTGCCACCGGCGAGTCCTCCCAGGAGACCCAGTACTTC
CATGESSQETQYF
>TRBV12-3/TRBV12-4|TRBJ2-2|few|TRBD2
TGTGCCAGCAGACCCAATGGCGGGAGGACTAGCGGGGAGCTGTTTTTT
CASRPNGGRTSGELFF
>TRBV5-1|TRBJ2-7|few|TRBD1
TGCGCCAGCAGCTTGGCTGGAGACAGGGCCCACGAGCAGTACTTC
CASSLAGDRAHEQYF
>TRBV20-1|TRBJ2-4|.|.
TGCAGTGCTAGTGTCTATAGAGGGACGGACGTCTATCTAGCCAAAAACATTCAGTACTTC
CSASVYRGTDVYLAKNIQYF
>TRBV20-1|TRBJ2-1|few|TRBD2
TGCAGTGCTAGAGGGACTAGCGGACCTGGAGATGAGCAGTTCTTC
CSARGTSGPGDEQFF
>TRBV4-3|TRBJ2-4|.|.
TGCGCCAGCAGCCAAGAATACGTAACCAAAAACATTCAGTACTTC
CASSQEYVTKNIQYF
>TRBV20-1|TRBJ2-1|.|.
TGCAGTGCTAGAGATCAAGAGGGAAGGAGCTCCTACAATGAGCAGTTCTTC
CSARDQEGRSSYNEQFF